The 17 T cell receptor beta chains presented below share a single source sample, sequenced in a study of cytomegalovirus exposure and HLA in healthy donors. Primers: 60 Vbeta forward and 13 Jbeta reverse. Method: immunoSEQ multiplex PCR; TCRdb's copy keeps in-frame clones and lacks some. The table includes some 110,000 clones, more than 9.5% detected once. Specimen: PBMCs. Receptors originate from a man aged 35 to 55 in good health and CMV-seropositive.

CDR3 in amino acids: CASSQVAPGTGELFF. CDR3 sequence (DNA): TGCGCCAGCAGCCAAGTGGCCCCGGGGACCGGGGAGCTGTTTTTT. This chain uses TRBV4-3 with TRBJ2-2; tentatively, D is TRBD2 (5 bases). Germline V lookup: CDR1 LGHNA, CDR2 YSLEER. The CDR3 consists of 15 residues. The V end was cut by 1 base, the J end by 5 bases, with 11 bases between.

This clone was seen a few times. The V gene is TRBV11-2, the J gene TRBJ2-2; TRBD2 matches at 8 bases. The CDR3 covers 14 residues. V dropped 5 bases and J dropped 4; count of bases not matched to a gene: 3. Germline V gene lookup returns CDR1 SGHAT and CDR2 FQNNGV. In DNA form, the CDR3 reads TGTGCCAGCAGCCGGACTAGCATCACCGGGGAGCTGTTTTTT. Amino acids: CASSRTSITGELFF.

V is TRBV9 and J is TRBJ2-1, with a tentative D call TRBD2 (6 bases). Germline V gene data show CDR1 as SGDLS and CDR2 as YYNGEE. With 1 base removed from V and 5 bases from J, the gap between germline ends came to 13 bases. The CDR3 sequence is 15 residues long. The DNA for the CDR3 is TGTGCCAGCAGCGTAATCCAGGGAGGCAACAATGAGCAGTTCTTC. Amino acid sequence: CASSVIQGGNNEQFF.

This clone was seen a few times. The genes are TRBV9 and TRBJ1-3; no firm D call. The CDR3 extends over 15 amino acids. Germline values: CDR1 SGDLS, CDR2 YYNGEE. The V end lost 3 bases, the J end lost 3 bases, and 13 bases lay between the germline ends. This CDR3 is CASSDRAGGGNTIYF. CDR3 sequence (DNA): TGTGCCAGCAGCGACCGGGCGGGAGGTGGAAACACCATATATTTT.

This clone was seen more than once but under ten times. The chain couples TRBV9 to TRBJ1-1; 8 bases fit TRBD1. Germline V gives CDR1 SGDLS, CDR2 YYNGEE. The CDR3 covers 14 residues. V was clipped by 3 bases and J by 4 bases; unmatched bases: 5. CDR3 sequence: CASSGLTGGTEAFF. For the CDR3, the DNA is TGTGCCAGCAGCGGTCTTACAGGGGGCACTGAAGCTTTCTTT. The whole variable domain, remainder taken from reference TRBV9 and TRBJ1-1, is DSGVTQTPKHLITATGQRVTLRCSPRSGDLSVYWYQQSLDQGLQFLIQYYNGEERAKGNILERFSAQQFPDLHSELNLSSLELGDSALYFCASSGLTGGTEAFFGQGTRLTVV.

The chain links TRBV4-2 to TRBJ2-1, with 7 nucleotides matching TRBD2. This CDR3 is built from 14 residues. V gave up 4 bases and J gave up 5 bases; unmatched junction bases: 5. Germline V gene data show CDR1 as LGHNA and CDR2 as YNFKEQ. The CDR3 nucleotides read TGTGCCAGCAGCCGGCGGGAGTTGAACAATGAGCAGTTCTTC. The encoded protein is CASSRRELNNEQFF.

This clone was counted at least ten times. The chain joins TRBV6-1 to TRBJ2-7; TRBD2 matches 14 bases. Germline-derived CDR1 and CDR2 are MNHNS and SASEGT. The CDR3 runs to 15 residues. V shed 4 bases, J shed 5 bases, and the junction held 4 bases outside the gene matches. CDR3 sequence: CASSGGTSGSHEQYF. DNA of the CDR3: TGTGCCAGCAGTGGGGGGACTAGCGGGAGCCACGAGCAGTACTTC.

Only a few counts were recorded for this clone. This sequence joins TRBV11-2 and TRBJ1-1; unclear D gene. CDR1 is SGHAT, CDR2 FQNNGV, per germline. V lost 1 base, J lost 2 bases, and 8 bases lay in between. This CDR3 contains 14 residues. CDR3 in amino acids: CASSLVEGNTEAFF. The CDR3 coding sequence is TGTGCCAGCAGCTTAGTGGAGGGTAACACTGAAGCTTTCTTT.

V and J are TRBV29-1 and TRBJ2-5, with a tentative D call TRBD1 (6 bases). The germline gives CDR1 SQVTM, CDR2 ANQGSEA. V lost 1 base to trimming and J lost 3 bases, with 9 bases between them. The CDR3 covers 13 residues. In nucleotides, the CDR3 is TGCAGCGTTGAAGTAGCAGGGGAAGAGACCCAGTACTTC. It encodes CSVEVAGEETQYF.

The gene calls are TRBV9 and TRBJ2-7, with 8 bases fitting TRBD1. V dropped 4 bases and J dropped 4; count of bases not matched to a gene: 10. CDR3 size: 15 residues. CDR1 and CDR2 from the germline V gene are SGDLS and YYNGEE. DNA of the CDR3: TGTGCCAGCAGCCAACGCCAGGGGGCAGCGTACGAGCAGTACTTC. It specifies CASSQRQGAAYEQYF.

V is TRBV7-9 and J is TRBJ2-6, with a weak D call TRBD1 (5 bases). Germline CDR1 is SEHNR and CDR2 is FQNEAQ (reference sequence). This CDR3 spans 15 amino acids. V was clipped by 5 bases and J by 2 bases, with 10 bases between them. The CDR3 reads CASSGRVAGANVLTF. In DNA form, the CDR3 reads TGTGCCAGCAGCGGCAGGGTAGCTGGGGCCAACGTCCTGACTTTC.

The chain couples TRBV5-6 to TRBJ2-3; D might be TRBD2 (7 bases). The CDR3 contains 16 residues. Germline V lookup: CDR1 SGHDT, CDR2 YYEEEE. The V gene lost 0 bases and the J gene lost 0 bases, with 11 bases spanning the gap. In nucleotides, the CDR3 is TGTGCCAGCAGCTTGGAGCCGGGGGGCAGCACAGATACGCAGTATTTT. This codes for CASSLEPGGSTDTQYF.

V and J are TRBV7-9 and TRBJ1-1; TRBD1 might be the D (5 bases). CDR1 is SEHNR, CDR2 FQNEAQ, per germline (reference sequence). V lost 2 bases and J 7 bases, leaving 17 bases between the germline ends. This CDR3 is 15 amino acids long. The CDR3 region is CASSLWGGGTNEAFF. In DNA form, the CDR3 reads TGTGCCAGCAGCTTATGGGGCGGGGGAACCAATGAAGCTTTCTTT.

The V call is TRBV28, the J call TRBJ1-1, with 9 bases lining up with TRBD1. The junction had 6 bases not matched to a gene; V was cut back by 5 bases and J by 8 bases. This CDR3 is 13 amino acids long. The germline V gene encodes CDR1 MDHEN and CDR2 SYDVKM. For the CDR3, the DNA is TGTGCCAGCAGTGGATGGACAGGGGTGGAAGCTTTCTTT. Translation gives CASSGWTGVEAFF.

This clone was recorded a few times. J is TRBJ2-1 and V is TRBV5-1; unclear D gene. The CDR3 runs 14 residues. Trimming stripped 0 bases from V and 0 bases from J, with 4 bases between. Germline V gene data show CDR1 as SGHRS and CDR2 as YFSETQ. The CDR3 sequence is CASSLEYSYNEQFF. In DNA, the CDR3 is TGCGCCAGCAGCTTGGAATACTCCTACAATGAGCAGTTCTTC.

This clone was observed a handful of times. This chain uses TRBV2 with TRBJ2-5; TRBD2 agrees at 7 bases. J was trimmed by 4 bases and V by 9 bases; bases with no gene match: 8. The CDR3 contains 13 residues. CDR1 SNHLY and CDR2 FYNNEI come from the germline V gene. The CDR3 here is CASRDYPRETQYF. In nucleotides, the CDR3 is TGTGCCAGTAGGGACTATCCCCGAGAGACCCAGTACTTC.

Worth noting for this clone: Other DNA variants within this sample encode the same CDR3. This chain links TRBV27 with TRBJ2-7; D is ambiguous. V shed 4 bases and J shed 0 bases, with 7 bases lying between them. Germline CDR1 and CDR2: MNHEY and SMNVEV (reference sequence). The CDR3 is 13 residues long. CDR3 DNA: TGTGCCAGCAGTTACCGCAGCTCCTACGAGCAGTACTTC. It is translated as CASSYRSSYEQYF.